The present entry profiles one T cell receptor beta chain with its context. Antigen unknown. The PCR ran on 60 Vbeta and 13 Jbeta primers. This table comes from immunoSEQ multiplex PCR, and its TCRdb copy is limited to in-frame clones, with some not included. The table has some 190,000 clones, 65% to 80% seen once; the top ten hold under 3%. This entry comes from a study of cytomegalovirus exposure and HLA in healthy donors. Study-level points and caveats: CMV serostatus was the sole immune exposure data available. An assumption of roughly uniform sequencing depth across donors underlay the presence/absence analyses. TRBV6-2, TRBV6-3 and other indistinguishable V segments were excluded.

The junction had 6 bases not matched to a gene; V was cut back by 3 bases and J by 8 bases. This CDR3 contains 14 residues. Germline CDR1 is MNHNS and CDR2 is SASEGT. The chain carries TRBV6-1 and TRBJ1-4; 7 nucleotides match TRBD1. The clonotype was recovered from a woman aged 25 to 39 in good health and CMV-seropositive. The sequencing input was PBMCs. In nucleotides, the CDR3 is TGTGCCAGCAGTGAGAACAGGGGCTTCGAAAAACTGTTTTTT. Translating it yields CASSENRGFEKLFF.